This T cell receptor (beta chain) was profiled in a study of tumor-infiltrating lymphocytes in primary liver carcinoma. General study points: Merely some 7.5-25% of top clones spanned all five tumor regions.

Unsorted bulk tissue, about 17-33 mg of it, served as the source for co-extraction of RNA and DNA. About this clonotype: Its specificity is not known.

Researchers generated TCR beta cDNA from around 510 ng of total RNA, relying on a constant-region primer. Sequencing libraries for TCR beta derived from three nested multiplex PCR rounds that used slightly modified ARM-PCR. TCRdb itself ran the multiplex PCR reads through MiXCR, one entry per CDR3 protein. Of approximately 190,000 distinct CDR3 sequences in the sample, 85% were seen once. The origin of this receptor is a middle-aged man with primary liver carcinoma and hepatitis B virus infection. Specimen: tumor tissue from primary liver carcinoma.

Written as DNA, the CDR3 is TGTGCCAGCGGTGTAGGCGTCCCGAACAATGAGCAGTTCTTC. Its translation is CASGVGVPNNEQFF. The chain uses TRBV11-1 and TRBJ2-1, with unresolved D. The CDR3 is 14 residues long. V was clipped by 8 bases and J by 5 bases, with 16 bases between them. Germline V gene lookup returns CDR1 SGHAT and CDR2 FQDESV (reference sequence). Supplemented by reference TRBV11-1 and TRBJ2-1, the full variable domain reads EAEVAQSPRYKITEKSQAVAFWCDPISGHATLYWYRQILGQGPELLVQFQDESVVDDSQLPKDRFSAERLKGVDSTLKIQPAELGDSAMYLCASGVGVPNNEQFFGPGTRLTVL.